A selection of T cell receptor beta chains follows, all from one sample in a study of blood T cells in healthy people across ages. In TCRdb, the 5' RACE reads were re-called with MiXCR into one record per CDR3 protein. The profile shows 920,000 or so distinct CDR3 sequences, 35% to 55% of them singletons. Sequencing input: blood. The receptors here all came from a woman aged 55-70 years in good health. CDR3s include the opening cysteine and the closing phenylalanine or tryptophan. The D gene is left open where the match is weak. The listing skips clone size in some rows; elsewhere it reads once, few, many or a size class.

J gene: TRBJ2-7; clone size: few; D gene: -; V gene: TRBV7-3; CDR3 DNA: TGTGCCAGCAGCTCACGCGGGACACCCTACGAGCAGTACTTC; CDR3 protein: CASSSRGTPYEQYF
J gene: TRBJ2-3; clone size: many; D gene: TRBD1; V gene: TRBV20-1; CDR3 DNA: TGCAGTGCTTATCAGGGGGCAGATACGCAGTATTTT; CDR3 protein: CSAYQGADTQYF
J gene: TRBJ1-4; clone size: -; D gene: -; V gene: TRBV29-1; CDR3 DNA: TGCAGCGTTGAAGGGATCGGAGATGAAAAACTGTTTTTT; CDR3 protein: CSVEGIGDEKLFF
J gene: TRBJ2-1; clone size: -; D gene: -; V gene: TRBV30; CDR3 DNA: TGTGCCTTCACCAGGCGGCAGGGTGAGCAGTTCTTC; CDR3 protein: CAFTRRQGEQFF
J gene: TRBJ2-3; clone size: -; D gene: TRBD1; V gene: TRBV28; CDR3 DNA: TGTGCCAGCAGAAGCATCCCGGGACAGGGGAAAGATACGCAGTATTTT; CDR3 protein: CASRSIPGQGKDTQYF
J gene: TRBJ2-3; clone size: -; D gene: -; V gene: TRBV11-1; CDR3 DNA: TGTGCCCAAAAGAGAAGGAATACGCAGTATTTT; CDR3 protein: CAQKRRNTQYF
J gene: TRBJ2-5; clone size: -; D gene: -; V gene: TRBV4-1; CDR3 DNA: TGCGCCAGCAGCAACCCGGGACGGTCCTACAATGAGCAGTACTTC; CDR3 protein: CASSNPGRSYNEQYF
J gene: TRBJ2-3; clone size: -; D gene: -; V gene: TRBV29-1; CDR3 DNA: TGCAGCGTCGGAGGAGAGTTGGGTATAGATACGCAGTATTTT; CDR3 protein: CSVGGELGIDTQYF
J gene: TRBJ2-3; clone size: few; D gene: -; V gene: TRBV10-1; CDR3 DNA: TGCGCCAGCAGTGAGTCGCGGACAACAGATACGCAGTATTTT; CDR3 protein: CASSESRTTDTQYF
J gene: TRBJ2-7; clone size: -; D gene: TRBD1; V gene: TRBV28; CDR3 DNA: TGTGCCAGCAGTCCGACAGGGGGCTTGAACGAGCAGTACTTC; CDR3 protein: CASSPTGGLNEQYF
J gene: TRBJ2-3; clone size: -; D gene: -; V gene: TRBV27; CDR3 DNA: TGTGCCAGCAGTTTATCGAGGGTCAGAATGCAGGATACGCAGTATTTT; CDR3 protein: CASSLSRVRMQDTQYF
J gene: TRBJ2-7; clone size: -; D gene: -; V gene: TRBV27; CDR3 DNA: TGTGCCAGCAGTGAACCAAGCTCCTACGAGCAGTACTTC; CDR3 protein: CASSEPSSYEQYF
J gene: TRBJ1-2; clone size: -; D gene: TRBD1; V gene: TRBV20-1; CDR3 DNA: TGCAGTGCTAACCGTAGAGGACAGGGCAATAACTATGGCTACACCTTC; CDR3 protein: CSANRRGQGNNYGYTF
J gene: TRBJ2-7; clone size: -; D gene: -; V gene: TRBV29-1; CDR3 DNA: TGCAGCGTTGAAGCCAGGATGGAGCAGTACTTC; CDR3 protein: CSVEARMEQYF
J gene: TRBJ1-2; clone size: few; D gene: -; V gene: TRBV7-9; CDR3 DNA: TGTGCCAGCAGCTTAAGTGTCTATGGCTACACCTTC; CDR3 protein: CASSLSVYGYTF
J gene: TRBJ2-3; clone size: -; D gene: -; V gene: TRBV5-1; CDR3 DNA: TGCGCCAGCAGCTCGAGTACTAGCCCAGATACGCAGTATTTT; CDR3 protein: CASSSSTSPDTQYF
J gene: TRBJ2-3; clone size: -; D gene: TRBD2; V gene: TRBV5-1; CDR3 DNA: TGCGCCAGCCGCGACGCTAGCGGGAGCACAGATACGCAGTATTTT; CDR3 protein: CASRDASGSTDTQYF
J gene: TRBJ2-3; clone size: -; D gene: -; V gene: TRBV3-1; CDR3 DNA: TGTGTCAGCAGCCCCCCACTTGCCACAGATACGCAGTATTTT; CDR3 protein: CVSSPPLATDTQYF
J gene: TRBJ2-5; clone size: -; D gene: TRBD1; V gene: TRBV23-1; CDR3 DNA: TGCGCCAGCAGTCGACAGGGGGACCCCCAAGAGACCCAGTACTTC; CDR3 protein: CASSRQGDPQETQYF
J gene: TRBJ2-1; clone size: -; D gene: -; V gene: TRBV7-9; CDR3 DNA: TGTGCCAGCAGCTATGAGCCCTACAATGAGCAGTTCTTC; CDR3 protein: CASSYEPYNEQFF
J gene: TRBJ2-5; clone size: -; D gene: -; V gene: TRBV5-1; CDR3 DNA: TGCGCCAGCAGCCCCGTTGGCGGTGGGATCAGAGAGACCCAGTACTTC; CDR3 protein: CASSPVGGGIRETQYF
J gene: TRBJ2-7; clone size: -; D gene: TRBD1; V gene: TRBV6-1; CDR3 DNA: TGTGCCAGCAGCGCTGCCGGGACAGGACACGAGCAGTACTTC; CDR3 protein: CASSAAGTGHEQYF
J gene: TRBJ1-2; clone size: -; D gene: -; V gene: TRBV4-1; CDR3 DNA: TGCGCCAGCAGCCGGGAACAGCAAGCTAACTATGGCTACACCTTC; CDR3 protein: CASSREQQANYGYTF
J gene: TRBJ2-2; clone size: once; D gene: -; V gene: TRBV12-3/TRBV12-4; CDR3 DNA: TGTGCCAGCAGTTTTTTAAAGGGGAACACCGGGGAGCTGTTTTTT; CDR3 protein: CASSFLKGNTGELFF
J gene: TRBJ2-7; clone size: once; D gene: -; V gene: TRBV19; CDR3 DNA: TGTGCCAGTAGTGCTAGGAGCTTTGGCGGGCCATCCGACGAGCAGTACTTC; CDR3 protein: CASSARSFGGPSDEQYF
J gene: TRBJ2-5; clone size: -; D gene: TRBD2; V gene: TRBV7-2; CDR3 DNA: TGTGCCAGCAGCTTGGCAGGGCTAGCGGGAGATCGGTACTTC; CDR3 protein: CASSLAGLAGDRYF
J gene: TRBJ2-7; clone size: -; D gene: TRBD2; V gene: TRBV6-5; CDR3 DNA: TGTGCCAGCAGTTACTCCACTAGCGGGGGTTTTTGGGAGCAGTACTTC; CDR3 protein: CASSYSTSGGFWEQYF
J gene: TRBJ2-7; clone size: -; D gene: -; V gene: TRBV6-5; CDR3 DNA: TGTGCCAGCAGTTACGGGAGCGACTACGAGCAGTACTTC; CDR3 protein: CASSYGSDYEQYF
J gene: TRBJ2-5; clone size: -; D gene: TRBD2; V gene: TRBV7-3; CDR3 DNA: TGTGCCAGCAGCTCCCTAGCGGGAGGGCCAACCAATGAGCAGTACTTC; CDR3 protein: CASSSLAGGPTNEQYF
J gene: TRBJ2-3; clone size: -; D gene: -; V gene: TRBV11-2; CDR3 DNA: TGTGCCAGCAGCTTCGACGCTAGCGCAGATACGCAGTATTTT; CDR3 protein: CASSFDASADTQYF
J gene: TRBJ2-7; clone size: -; D gene: -; V gene: TRBV12-3/TRBV12-4; CDR3 DNA: TGTGCCAGCAGCCTCGGGACGGGGGGCAACGAGCAGTACTTC; CDR3 protein: CASSLGTGGNEQYF
J gene: TRBJ2-6; clone size: -; D gene: -; V gene: TRBV5-1; CDR3 DNA: TGCGCCAGCCGCCCGGGGCTAGGGGCCAACGTCCTGACTTTC; CDR3 protein: CASRPGLGANVLTF
J gene: TRBJ2-1; clone size: -; D gene: -; V gene: TRBV7-9; CDR3 DNA: TGTGCCAGCAGCTCCCCGTTAATGAGCCACAATGAGCAGTTCTTC; CDR3 protein: CASSSPLMSHNEQFF
J gene: TRBJ1-5; clone size: few; D gene: -; V gene: TRBV29-1; CDR3 DNA: TGCAGCGTTGAAGGCGGAGTTAATCAGCCCCAGCATTTT; CDR3 protein: CSVEGGVNQPQHF
J gene: TRBJ1-2; clone size: -; D gene: -; V gene: TRBV27; CDR3 DNA: TGTGCCAGCAGTTGGGGCGTAAGCTATGGCTACACCTTC; CDR3 protein: CASSWGVSYGYTF